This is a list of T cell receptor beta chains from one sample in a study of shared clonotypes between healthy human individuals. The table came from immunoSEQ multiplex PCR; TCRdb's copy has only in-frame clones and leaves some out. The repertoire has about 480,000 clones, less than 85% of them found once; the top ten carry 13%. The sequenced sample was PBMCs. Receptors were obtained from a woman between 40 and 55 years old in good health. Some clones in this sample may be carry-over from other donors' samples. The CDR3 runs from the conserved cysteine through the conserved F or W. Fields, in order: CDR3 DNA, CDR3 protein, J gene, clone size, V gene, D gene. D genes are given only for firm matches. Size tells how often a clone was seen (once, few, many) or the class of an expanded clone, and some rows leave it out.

TGTGCCAGCTCACCGGGCACCCTGAACACTGAAGCTTTCTTT	CASSPGTLNTEAFF	TRBJ1-1	once	TRBV18	-
TGTGCCTGGACACCAGAGATCTTGAACACTGAAGCTTTCTTT	CAWTPEILNTEAFF	TRBJ1-1	-	TRBV30	-
TGTGCCAGCAGGGCGATCGGACAGGGGGGGGAAAAACTGTTTTTT	CASRAIGQGGEKLFF	TRBJ1-4	-	TRBV28	TRBD1
TGTGCCAGCAGCTTAAACGACAGGTCTGAAGCTTTCTTT	CASSLNDRSEAFF	TRBJ1-1	-	TRBV11-2	-
TGTGCCAGCTCACCAGTCAACGTGGGGGCCGGAAACACCATATATTTT	CASSPVNVGAGNTIYF	TRBJ1-3	-	TRBV18	-
TGTGCCACCAATTCAGGCACTGAAGCTTTCTTT	CATNSGTEAFF	TRBJ1-1	-	TRBV21-1	-
TGTGCCAGCAGCTTCGGAGGATCCAAAAACATTCAGTACTTC	CASSFGGSKNIQYF	TRBJ2-4	-	TRBV5-4	-
TGTGCCATCGCTGGGCAGGAAGATAGCTATGGCTACACCTTC	CAIAGQEDSYGYTF	TRBJ1-2	few	TRBV6-1	-
TGCGCCAGCAGCGGGGGGAGCCAAGATACGCAGTATTTT	CASSGGSQDTQYF	TRBJ2-3	-	TRBV5-1	-
TGTGCCAGCAGCTTAGGCGGGAGTCCCTGCAATGAGCAGTTCTTC	CASSLGGSPCNEQFF	TRBJ2-1	-	TRBV7-3	TRBD2
TGTGCCACCAGCAGAGTCGGTTGGGATGAGCAGTTCTTC	CATSRVGWDEQFF	TRBJ2-1	-	TRBV15	-
TGTGCCAGTACCTCAGACTCCCTGGGGTCCTACGAGCAGTACTTC	CASTSDSLGSYEQYF	TRBJ2-7	many	TRBV19	-
TGTGCCAGCAGTGATAGAAGCGAGGCGGGGGCTGGGGAGACCCAGTACTTC	CASSDRSEAGAGETQYF	TRBJ2-5	-	TRBV6-1	-
TGTGCCAGCAGTCACCCCGGGGGGGGCGGAGAGCAGTACTTC	CASSHPGGGGEQYF	TRBJ2-7	-	TRBV28	TRBD2
TGTGCCAGCAGTGGGGACAGGGGTGGCTCTGGGGCCAACGTCCTGACTTTC	CASSGDRGGSGANVLTF	TRBJ2-6	many	TRBV2	TRBD1
TGTGCCAGTACGGCGGGAGGGGCCTACGAGCAGTACTTC	CASTAGGAYEQYF	TRBJ2-7	-	TRBV19	TRBD2
TGCGCCAGCAGTGAGTCGATTAACAATGAGCAGTTCTTC	CASSESINNEQFF	TRBJ2-1	-	TRBV10-1	-
TGTGCCAGCAGCTCGATGACAGGGTCGAACACTGAAGCTTTCTTT	CASSSMTGSNTEAFF	TRBJ1-1	-	TRBV7-6	TRBD1
TGTGCCAGCAGCTTAGAACCCGGACAGATCAATGAGCAGTTCTTC	CASSLEPGQINEQFF	TRBJ2-1	-	TRBV11-2	-
TGTGCCAGCTCCCGAGGTACCTACAATGAGCAGTTCTTC	CASSRGTYNEQFF	TRBJ2-1	-	TRBV18	-
TGTGCCAGCAGCTTCCGCAGGTATCTCTCTAGTGATGAGCAGTTCTTC	CASSFRRYLSSDEQFF	TRBJ2-1	-	TRBV5-6	-
TGTGCCAGCAGTCCATTCACCGGGACAATTCACTACGAGCAGTACTTC	CASSPFTGTIHYEQYF	TRBJ2-7	-	TRBV7-2	-
TGTGCCAGCTCACCACCACAGGGGTCATACAATGAGCAGTTCTTC	CASSPPQGSYNEQFF	TRBJ2-1	-	TRBV18	TRBD1
TGTGCCTGGAGTGCGGGCCACAATCAGCCCCAGCATTTT	CAWSAGHNQPQHF	TRBJ1-5	-	TRBV30	-
TGTGCCAGCAGCGGCGGGACAGGGGTAGGAGGTGAAAAACTGTTTTTT	CASSGGTGVGGEKLFF	TRBJ1-4	few	TRBV5-5	TRBD1
TGTGCCAGCAGCTTAGGCGGACTAGCGGGAGGGTATACGCAGTATTTT	CASSLGGLAGGYTQYF	TRBJ2-3	-	TRBV7-2	TRBD2
TGTGCCAGCAGCCCCGGACAGGGTGGTGGCAATGAAGCTTTCTTT	CASSPGQGGGNEAFF	TRBJ1-1	few	TRBV5-5	TRBD1
TGTGCCAGTAGTAGAAGGAGCTCCTACAATGAGCAGTTCTTC	CASSRRSSYNEQFF	TRBJ2-1	-	TRBV19	-
TGTGCCAGCCAGACTAGGGAGACCCAGTACTTC	CASQTRETQYF	TRBJ2-5	few	TRBV2	-
TGTGCCAGCACCCCGCCCGGGTTCATGGGCATTGAGGGAGCTGAAGCTTTCTTT	CASTPPGFMGIEGAEAFF	TRBJ1-1	few	TRBV27	-
TGTGCCATCAGTGAGTCGAACAATGAGCAGTTCTTC	CAISESNNEQFF	TRBJ2-1	-	TRBV10-3	-
TGCGCCAGCAGCTCACAACTAAACGAGCAGTACTTC	CASSSQLNEQYF	TRBJ2-7	-	TRBV5-1	-
TGTGCCAGCAGCCCATTCGGACAGGGGTCTGATAGCAATCAGCCCCAGCATTTT	CASSPFGQGSDSNQPQHF	TRBJ1-5	-	TRBV4-2	TRBD1
TGTGCCTGGAGTGGACCTTCGGGGGAGCAGTACTTC	CAWSGPSGEQYF	TRBJ2-7	-	TRBV30	-
TGCGCCAGCAGCTTGCAGGGGTCCCAAGAGACCCAGTACTTC	CASSLQGSQETQYF	TRBJ2-5	-	TRBV5-1	-
TGCGCCAGCAGTCCCCCCTCTCCTTATCTAGCCAAAAACATTCAGTACTTC	CASSPPSPYLAKNIQYF	TRBJ2-4	-	TRBV23-1	-
TGCAGCGTTGAGGGGACTACCTACGAGCAGTACTTC	CSVEGTTYEQYF	TRBJ2-7	-	TRBV29-1	TRBD2
TGCGCCAGCAGCTTGGAAGCGGCCGGGAATGAGCAGTTCTTC	CASSLEAAGNEQFF	TRBJ2-1	-	TRBV5-1	-
TGTGCCGCCCAGGTGGGGGTCAGTTATGGCTACACCTTC	CAAQVGVSYGYTF	TRBJ1-2	-	TRBV6-1	-
TGTGCCAGCAGTTTCCCGCCCCGCGGGAGGAATGAGCAGTTCTTC	CASSFPPRGRNEQFF	TRBJ2-1	-	TRBV28	TRBD2
TGTGCCAGCATCCCCCGGGCGTCGAACACCGGGGAGCTGTTTTTT	CASIPRASNTGELFF	TRBJ2-2	once	TRBV6-6	-
TGTGCCTGGAGGCAGGGGGAAGAGACCCAGTACTTC	CAWRQGEETQYF	TRBJ2-5	-	TRBV30	TRBD1
TGTGCCAGCAGCCTGGGACTAGTTGGTAAGCAGTACTTC	CASSLGLVGKQYF	TRBJ2-7	-	TRBV11-2	TRBD2
TGTGCCAGCAGCTTAGCTCAGAAAACGGGAGATACGCAGTATTTT	CASSLAQKTGDTQYF	TRBJ2-3	-	TRBV7-2	-
TGTGCCAGCAGCGTACACGACCAAGAGACCCAGTACTTC	CASSVHDQETQYF	TRBJ2-5	-	TRBV9	-
TGTGCCAGCAGTCCCACCCCCCGGGCGCGAGGGCCCCAGCATTTT	CASSPTPRARGPQHF	TRBJ1-5	-	TRBV27	-
TGTGCCAGCAGCTTAGGGGTGGGATTAAGCTCTGGGGCCAACGTCCTGACTTTC	CASSLGVGLSSGANVLTF	TRBJ2-6	-	TRBV11-3	-
TGTGCCAGCTCACCAACGGGGGCAGAGACCCAGTACTTC	CASSPTGAETQYF	TRBJ2-5	-	TRBV18	-
TGTGCCAGCAGTTTAAGAGGCCCCCCACGGGAATACTATGGCTACACCTTC	CASSLRGPPREYYGYTF	TRBJ1-2	-	TRBV27	-
TGTGCCAGCAGCCAAGGACAGGCGTCTATCTCCTACGAGCAGTACTTC	CASSQGQASISYEQYF	TRBJ2-7	-	TRBV4-2	-
TGTGCCAGCAACCCTAGCGGGAGCGCCTCCTACAATGAGCAGTTCTTC	CASNPSGSASYNEQFF	TRBJ2-1	-	TRBV28	TRBD2
TGCGCCAGCAGCTTACCGGGCCGCAACGCAGATACGCAGTATTTT	CASSLPGRNADTQYF	TRBJ2-3	-	TRBV5-1	-
TGCGCCAGCAGCCCCACGTGGGGGGCTCAGGCTTTCTTT	CASSPTWGAQAFF	TRBJ1-1	-	TRBV4-1	-
TGCGCCAGCACTCGGGACATCTCCTACGAGCAGTACTTC	CASTRDISYEQYF	TRBJ2-7	few	TRBV5-1	-
TGCGCCAGCAGCCTAGTAACGGGACAAAGCACAGATACGCAGTATTTT	CASSLVTGQSTDTQYF	TRBJ2-3	-	TRBV5-1	-